This T cell receptor (beta chain) was documented in a study of control samples from healthy donors and cancer patients. J was trimmed by 1 base and V by 2 bases; bases with no gene match: 2. The CDR3 is 16 residues long. Germline lookup yields CDR1 ENHRY and CDR2 SYGVKD. Clones were sequenced by immunoSEQ multiplex PCR, and TCRdb holds only the in-frame ones, with some missing. The data contain approximately 180,000 clones, 75% to 95% of them singletons. The clonotype comes from a woman aged 35 to 49 in good health. The J gene is TRBJ2-5, the V gene TRBV10-3; 12 bases are a match to TRBD2. What was sequenced was blood. CDR3 nucleotides: TGTGCCATCAGTGAGGGACTAGCGGGAACCCAAGAGACCCAGTACTTC. Translation gives CAISEGLAGTQETQYF.